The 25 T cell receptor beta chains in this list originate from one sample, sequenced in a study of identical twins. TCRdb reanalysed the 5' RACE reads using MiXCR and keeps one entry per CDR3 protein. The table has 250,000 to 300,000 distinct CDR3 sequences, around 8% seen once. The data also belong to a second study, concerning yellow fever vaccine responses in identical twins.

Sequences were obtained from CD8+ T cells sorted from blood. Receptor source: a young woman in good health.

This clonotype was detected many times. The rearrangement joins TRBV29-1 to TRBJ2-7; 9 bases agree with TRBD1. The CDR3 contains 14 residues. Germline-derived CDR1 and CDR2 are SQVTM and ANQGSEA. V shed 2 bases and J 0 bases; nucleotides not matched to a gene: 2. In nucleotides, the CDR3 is TGCAGCGTTGAAACGGGACAGGGCTCCTACGAGCAGTACTTC. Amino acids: CSVETGQGSYEQYF.

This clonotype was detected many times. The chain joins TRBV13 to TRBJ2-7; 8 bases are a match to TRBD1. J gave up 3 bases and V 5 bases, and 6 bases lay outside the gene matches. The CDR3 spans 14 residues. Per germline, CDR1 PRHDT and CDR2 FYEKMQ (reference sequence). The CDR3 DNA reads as TGTGCCAGCAGCCCGGGGACAGGCTTCTACGAGCAGTACTTC. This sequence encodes CASSPGTGFYEQYF.

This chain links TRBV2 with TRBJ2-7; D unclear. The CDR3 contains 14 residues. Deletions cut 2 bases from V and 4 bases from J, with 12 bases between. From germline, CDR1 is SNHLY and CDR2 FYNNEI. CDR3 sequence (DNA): TGTGCCAGCAGTGAACACTACTTGCTATACGAGCAGTACTTC. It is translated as CASSEHYLLYEQYF.

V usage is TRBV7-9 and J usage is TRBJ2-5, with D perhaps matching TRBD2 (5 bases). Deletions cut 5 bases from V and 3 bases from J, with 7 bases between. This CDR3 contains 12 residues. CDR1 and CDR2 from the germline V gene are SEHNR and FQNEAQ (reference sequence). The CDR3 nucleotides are TGTGCCAGCAGCACAGCGGAAGAGACCCAGTACTTC. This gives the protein CASSTAEETQYF.

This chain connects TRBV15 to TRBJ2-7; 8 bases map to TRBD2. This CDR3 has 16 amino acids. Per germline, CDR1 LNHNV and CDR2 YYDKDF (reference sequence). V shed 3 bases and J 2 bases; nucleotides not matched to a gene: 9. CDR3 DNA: TGTGCCACCAGCAGTGATTATGCCGGGGGGGCCTACGAGCAGTACTTC. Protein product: CATSSDYAGGAYEQYF.

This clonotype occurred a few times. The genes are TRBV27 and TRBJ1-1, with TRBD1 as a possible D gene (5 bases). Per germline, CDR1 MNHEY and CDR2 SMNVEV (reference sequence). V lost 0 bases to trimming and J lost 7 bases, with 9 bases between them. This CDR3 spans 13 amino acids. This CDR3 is CASSLSGPSEAFF. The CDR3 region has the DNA TGTGCCAGCAGTTTATCGGGACCGAGTGAAGCTTTCTTT.

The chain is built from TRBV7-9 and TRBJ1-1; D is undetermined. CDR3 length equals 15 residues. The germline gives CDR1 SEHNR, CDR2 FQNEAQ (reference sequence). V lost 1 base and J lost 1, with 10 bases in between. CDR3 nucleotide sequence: TGTGCCAGCAGCTTAGATTGGGCAGAGAACACTGAAGCTTTCTTT. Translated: CASSLDWAENTEAFF.

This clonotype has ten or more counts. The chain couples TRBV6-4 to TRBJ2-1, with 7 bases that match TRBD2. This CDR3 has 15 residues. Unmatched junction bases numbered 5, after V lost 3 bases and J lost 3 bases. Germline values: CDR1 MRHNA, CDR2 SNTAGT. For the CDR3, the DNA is TGTGCCAGCAGTGATGGGGCGGGAGACTACAATGAGCAGTTCTTC. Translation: CASSDGAGDYNEQFF.

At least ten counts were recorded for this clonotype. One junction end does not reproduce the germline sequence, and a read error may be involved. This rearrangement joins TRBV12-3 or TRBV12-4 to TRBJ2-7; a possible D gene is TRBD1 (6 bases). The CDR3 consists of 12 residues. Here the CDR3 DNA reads TGCGCCAGCAGCGAGACAGGATACGAGCAGTACTTC. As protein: CASSETGYEQYF.

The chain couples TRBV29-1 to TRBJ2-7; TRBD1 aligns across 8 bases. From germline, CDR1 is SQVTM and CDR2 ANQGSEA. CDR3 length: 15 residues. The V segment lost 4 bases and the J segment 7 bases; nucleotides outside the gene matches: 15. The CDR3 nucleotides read TGCAGCGTTGGGCTCTTGGGGACAGGAACAGGGGAGCAGTACTTC. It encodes CSVGLLGTGTGEQYF.

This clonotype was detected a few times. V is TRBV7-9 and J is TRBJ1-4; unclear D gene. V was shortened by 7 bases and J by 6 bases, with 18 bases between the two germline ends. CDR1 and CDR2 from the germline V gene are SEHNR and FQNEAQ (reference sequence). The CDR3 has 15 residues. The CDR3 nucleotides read TGTGCCAGCACCTCAGGACCTTCAAGGGATGAAAAACTGTTTTTT. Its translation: CASTSGPSRDEKLFF.

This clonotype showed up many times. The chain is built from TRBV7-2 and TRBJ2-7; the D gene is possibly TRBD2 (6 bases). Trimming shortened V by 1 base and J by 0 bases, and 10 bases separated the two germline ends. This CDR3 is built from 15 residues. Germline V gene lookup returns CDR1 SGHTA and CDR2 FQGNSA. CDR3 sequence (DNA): TGTGCCAGCAGCTTAGGACTAGGAAACTCCTACGAGCAGTACTTC. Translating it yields CASSLGLGNSYEQYF.

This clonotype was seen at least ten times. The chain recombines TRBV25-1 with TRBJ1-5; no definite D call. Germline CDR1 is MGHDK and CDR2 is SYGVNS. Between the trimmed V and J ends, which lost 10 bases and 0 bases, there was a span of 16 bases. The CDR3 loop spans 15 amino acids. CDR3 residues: CANDPVYYSNQPQHF. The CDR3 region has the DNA TGTGCCAACGATCCAGTCTACTATAGCAATCAGCCCCAGCATTTT.

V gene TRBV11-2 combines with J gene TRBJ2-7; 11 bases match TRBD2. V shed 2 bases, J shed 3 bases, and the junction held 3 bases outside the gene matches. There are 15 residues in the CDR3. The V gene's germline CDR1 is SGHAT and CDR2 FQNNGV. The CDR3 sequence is CASSLWGTSGYEQYF. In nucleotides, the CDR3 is TGTGCCAGCAGCTTATGGGGGACTAGCGGCTACGAGCAGTACTTC. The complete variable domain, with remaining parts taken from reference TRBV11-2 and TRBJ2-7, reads EAGVAQSPRYKIIEKRQSVAFWCNPISGHATLYWYQQILGQGPKLLIQFQNNGVVDDSQLPKDRFSAERLKGVDSTLKIQPAKLEDSAVYLCASSLWGTSGYEQYFGPGTRLTVT.

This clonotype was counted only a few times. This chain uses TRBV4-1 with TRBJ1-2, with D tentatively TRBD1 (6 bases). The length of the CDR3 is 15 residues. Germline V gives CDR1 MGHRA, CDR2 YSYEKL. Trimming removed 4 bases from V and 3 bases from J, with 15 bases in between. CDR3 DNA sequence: TGCGCCAGCAGCCTACGTGCAGGGGCGGACTATGGCTACACCTTC. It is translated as CASSLRAGADYGYTF.

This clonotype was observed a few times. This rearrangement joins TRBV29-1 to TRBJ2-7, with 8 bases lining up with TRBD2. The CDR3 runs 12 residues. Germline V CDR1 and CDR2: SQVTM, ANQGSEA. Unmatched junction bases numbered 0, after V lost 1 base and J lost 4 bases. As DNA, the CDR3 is TGCAGCGTTGAAGCTAGCGGGTACGAGCAGTACTTC. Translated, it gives CSVEASGYEQYF.

CDR3 region: CASSPGQRIYEQYF. The DNA of the CDR3 is TGTGCCAGCAGCCCTGGACAGAGGATCTACGAGCAGTACTTC. The genes are TRBV9 and TRBJ2-7, with TRBD1 as a possible D gene (6 bases). V lost 4 bases and J lost 3, with 14 bases in between. The CDR3 is made up of 14 amino acids. CDR1 SGDLS and CDR2 YYNGEE come from the germline V gene.

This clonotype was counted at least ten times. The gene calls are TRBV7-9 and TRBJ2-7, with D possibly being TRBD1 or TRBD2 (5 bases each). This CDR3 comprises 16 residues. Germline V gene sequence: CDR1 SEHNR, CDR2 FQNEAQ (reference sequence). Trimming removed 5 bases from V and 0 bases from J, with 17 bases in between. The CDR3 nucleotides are TGTGCCAGCAGCCCCAGGGAAGGGGCGGGCTCCTACGAGCAGTACTTC. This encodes CASSPREGAGSYEQYF.

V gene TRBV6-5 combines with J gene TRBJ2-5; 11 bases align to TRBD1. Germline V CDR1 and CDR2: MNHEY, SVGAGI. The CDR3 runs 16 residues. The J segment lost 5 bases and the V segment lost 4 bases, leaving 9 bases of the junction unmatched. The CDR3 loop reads CASSSTGTGGSETQYF. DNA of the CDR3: TGTGCCAGCAGTTCTACCGGGACAGGGGGATCGGAGACCCAGTACTTC.

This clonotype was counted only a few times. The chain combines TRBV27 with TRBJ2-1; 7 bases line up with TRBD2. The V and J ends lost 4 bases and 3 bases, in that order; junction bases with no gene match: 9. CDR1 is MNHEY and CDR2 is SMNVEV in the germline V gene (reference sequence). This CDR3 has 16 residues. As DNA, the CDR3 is TGTGCCAGCAGTTCCGATTGGGCGGGGGTCTACAATGAGCAGTTCTTC. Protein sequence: CASSSDWAGVYNEQFF.

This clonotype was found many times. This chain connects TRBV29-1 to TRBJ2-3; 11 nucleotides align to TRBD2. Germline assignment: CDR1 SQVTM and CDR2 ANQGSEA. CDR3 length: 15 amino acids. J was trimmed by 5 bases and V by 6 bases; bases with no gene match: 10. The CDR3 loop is CSVILAGDGRDTQYF. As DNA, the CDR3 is TGCAGCGTGATACTAGCGGGAGATGGTAGAGATACGCAGTATTTT.

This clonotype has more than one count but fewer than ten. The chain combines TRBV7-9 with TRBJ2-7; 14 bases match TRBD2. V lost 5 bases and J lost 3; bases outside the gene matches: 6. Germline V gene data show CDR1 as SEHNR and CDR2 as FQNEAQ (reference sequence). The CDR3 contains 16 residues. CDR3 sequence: CASSAGLAGGLYEQYF. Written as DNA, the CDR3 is TGTGCCAGCAGCGCTGGACTAGCGGGGGGCCTCTACGAGCAGTACTTC.

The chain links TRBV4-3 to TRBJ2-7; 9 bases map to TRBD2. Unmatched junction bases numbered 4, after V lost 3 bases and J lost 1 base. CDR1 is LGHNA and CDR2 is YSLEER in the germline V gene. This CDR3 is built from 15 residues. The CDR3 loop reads CASSHETSGSYEQYF. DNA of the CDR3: TGCGCCAGCAGCCATGAGACTAGCGGATCCTACGAGCAGTACTTC.

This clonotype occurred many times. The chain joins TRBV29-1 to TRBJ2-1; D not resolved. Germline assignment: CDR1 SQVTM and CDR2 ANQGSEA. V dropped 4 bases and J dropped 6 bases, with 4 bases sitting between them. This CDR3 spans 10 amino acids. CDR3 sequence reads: CSVGGNEQFF. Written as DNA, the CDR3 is TGCAGCGTTGGAGGCAATGAGCAGTTCTTC.

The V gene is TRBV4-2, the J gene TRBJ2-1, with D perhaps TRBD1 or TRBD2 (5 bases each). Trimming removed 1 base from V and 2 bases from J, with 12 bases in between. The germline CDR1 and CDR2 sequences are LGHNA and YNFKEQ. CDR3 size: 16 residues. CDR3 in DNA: TGTGCCAGCAGCCAAGCTGGGGGAGAGACCTACAATGAGCAGTTCTTC. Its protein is CASSQAGGETYNEQFF.